This passage covers 24 T cell receptor beta chains from one sample sequenced in a study of T-cell reconstitution after alpha-beta-depleted transplantation in children. Molecular barcoding with unique molecular identifiers was used for the TCRbeta library. TCRdb re-analysed the PCR reads in MiXCR, keeping a single row per CDR3 protein. The top ten hold over 5.5% of the sample, which has a few hundred thousand distinct CDR3 sequences, around an eighth seen once. This sample comprised PBMCs from the stem cell graft donor, obtained from the stem cell graft. The receptors were gathered from a human donor who donated a stem cell graft to a child with combined immunodeficiency.

This clonotype was counted at least ten times. The gene calls are TRBV7-2 and TRBJ2-7, with TRBD1 matching over 8 bases. The CDR3 has 14 amino acids. Germline loops: CDR1 SGHTA, CDR2 FQGNSA. V dropped 5 bases and J dropped 4; count of bases not matched to a gene: 7. Here the CDR3 DNA reads TGTGCCAGCAGCCCGGGGGACAGGCGGTACGAGCAGTACTTC. Its translation: CASSPGDRRYEQYF. Full variable domain (remainder filled in from reference TRBV7-2 and TRBJ2-7): GAGVSQSPSNKVTEKGKDVELRCDPISGHTALYWYRQSLGQGLEFLIYFQGNSAPDKSGLPSDRFSAERTGGSVSTLTIQRTQQEDSAVYLCASSPGDRRYEQYFGPGTRLTVT.

This clonotype was picked up many times. This sequence joins TRBV29-1 and TRBJ2-2; 10 bases map to TRBD2. Germline CDR1 SQVTM, CDR2 ANQGSEA. V was pared by 3 bases and J by 5 bases, with 3 bases of the junction left unmatched. This CDR3 contains 14 residues. The DNA of the CDR3 is TGCAGCGTTGAGGGGGGACTAGCGACCGGGGAGCTGTTTTTT. Protein sequence: CSVEGGLATGELFF.

The table lists this clonotype with a few counts. This chain uses TRBV5-6 with TRBJ1-1, with D unresolved. This CDR3 contains 14 residues. Germline CDR1 reads SGHDT; CDR2 reads YYEEEE. With 5 bases removed from V and 1 base from J, the gap between germline ends came to 12 bases. CDR3 amino acids: CASRFFDENTEAFF. DNA for the CDR3: TGTGCCAGCAGGTTTTTTGACGAGAACACTGAAGCTTTCTTT.

This clonotype was observed at least ten times. This rearrangement joins TRBV6-1 to TRBJ1-1; 9 nucleotides match TRBD1. V gave up 4 bases and J gave up 4 bases; unmatched junction bases: 7. Germline V gene data show CDR1 as MNHNS and CDR2 as SASEGT. The CDR3 loop spans 15 amino acids. The CDR3 coding sequence is TGTGCCAGCAGTGCCCAACAGGGGGCTTCCACTGAAGCTTTCTTT. Its protein is CASSAQQGASTEAFF.

This clonotype was observed a few times. The chain carries TRBV12-5 and TRBJ2-7, with D unclear. Trimming removed 3 bases at V and 2 bases at J, with 14 bases between. The CDR3 runs 15 residues. The germline V gene encodes CDR1 LGHNT and CDR2 FRNRAP. The CDR3 loop reads CASGFGHTYPYEQYF. In DNA form, the CDR3 reads TGTGCTAGTGGTTTTGGGCACACGTATCCCTACGAGCAGTACTTC.

This clonotype was picked up many times. The genes are TRBV28 and TRBJ2-5; 9 nucleotides match TRBD2. V was pared by 3 bases and J by 5 bases, with 7 bases of the junction left unmatched. Germline assignment: CDR1 MDHEN and CDR2 SYDVKM. The length of the CDR3 is 15 residues. Here the CDR3 reads CASSLFAGGQETQYF. CDR3 in DNA: TGTGCCAGCAGTTTGTTCGCGGGGGGGCAGGAGACCCAGTACTTC.

This clonotype was observed a handful of times. This chain joins TRBV7-6 and TRBJ1-1; 12 nucleotides line up with TRBD1. The germline CDR1 and CDR2 sequences are SGHVS and FNYEAQ. This CDR3 has 13 amino acids. The V gene end was trimmed by 6 bases and the J gene end by 8 bases; junction bases not matched to a gene: 4. CDR3 amino acids: CASSSGTGGEAFF. The CDR3 DNA reads TGTGCCAGCAGTTCCGGGACAGGGGGCGAAGCTTTCTTT. The full variable domain, completed using reference TRBV7-6 and TRBJ1-1, is GAGVSQSPRYKVTKRGQDVALRCDPISGHVSLYWYRQALGQGPEFLTYFNYEAQQDKSGLPNDRFSAERPEGSISTLTIQRTEQRDSAMYRCASSSGTGGEAFFGQGTRLTVV.

The chain joins TRBV6-2 or TRBV6-3 to TRBJ1-5, with D uncertain. The CDR3 spans 13 residues. With 0 bases removed from V and 7 bases from J, the gap between germline ends came to 7 bases. In germline, CDR1 is MNHEY, CDR2 SVGEGT. CDR3 coding DNA: TGTGCCAGCAGTTACTCCCCCGGACAGCCCCAGCATTTT. Protein sequence: CASSYSPGQPQHF.

The CDR3 sequence: CSVEMVGTGFEQYF. CDR3 DNA sequence: TGCAGCGTTGAGATGGTAGGGACAGGGTTCGAGCAGTACTTC. The chain has TRBV29-1 and TRBJ2-7, with TRBD1 matching 9 bases. V lost 3 bases, J lost 6 bases, and 9 bases stayed unmatched. The germline gives CDR1 SQVTM, CDR2 ANQGSEA. The CDR3 covers 14 residues.

The CDR3 nucleotides read TGTGCCAGCAGCTCGGGACACACGAGCTCCTACGAGCAGTACTTC. Its translation is CASSSGHTSSYEQYF. The V call is TRBV7-6, the J call TRBJ2-7; D is possibly TRBD1 (6 bases). The germline V gene encodes CDR1 SGHVS and CDR2 FNYEAQ. This CDR3 has 15 residues. The germline V and J ends were trimmed by 4 bases and 0 bases, with 13 bases remaining between them. Full variable domain (missing parts from reference TRBV7-6 and TRBJ2-7): GAGVSQSPRYKVTKRGQDVALRCDPISGHVSLYWYRQALGQGPEFLTYFNYEAQQDKSGLPNDRFSAERPEGSISTLTIQRTEQRDSAMYRCASSSGHTSSYEQYFGPGTRLTVT.

This clonotype was picked up many times. The chain is built from TRBV24-1 and TRBJ2-3; D gene unclear. V was pared by 1 base and J by 3 bases, with 4 bases between. CDR3 length equals 13 residues. The germline gives CDR1 KGHDR, CDR2 SFDVKD. The CDR3 is CATSDFQTDTQYF. CDR3 sequence (DNA): TGTGCCACCAGTGATTTTCAAACAGATACGCAGTATTTT.

For this clonotype: The conserved phenylalanine or tryptophan normally closing the CDR3 is absent here, so this likely arose from a read error. V gene TRBV20-1 combines with J gene TRBJ1-1; no definite D call. The CDR3 length is 13 residues. V was clipped by 0 bases and J by 11 bases, with 16 bases between them. Germline V gene sequence: CDR1 DFQATT, CDR2 SNEGSKA (reference sequence). This chain's CDR3 is CSAREGRPIPAFY. CDR3 in DNA: TGCAGTGCTAGAGAGGGCAGGCCAATTCCCGCTTTCTAT.

The chain recombines TRBV4-3 with TRBJ2-5; unclear D gene. The V gene's germline CDR1 is LGHNA and CDR2 YSLEER. V dropped 4 bases and J dropped 2 bases, with 11 bases sitting between them. The CDR3 contains 14 residues. The CDR3 reads CASSPYAWQETQYF. The CDR3 nucleotides read TGCGCCAGCAGCCCGTACGCGTGGCAAGAGACCCAGTACTTC.

This clonotype came up many times. The chain joins TRBV20-1 to TRBJ1-1, with D tentatively TRBD1 (5 bases). The germline gives CDR1 DFQATT, CDR2 SNEGSKA (reference sequence). Trimming removed 8 bases at V and 0 bases at J, with 16 bases between. This CDR3 spans 14 amino acids. The CDR3 here is CSLSGRGLNTEAFF. Written as DNA, the CDR3 is TGCAGTCTCTCGGGACGGGGATTGAACACTGAAGCTTTCTTT.

The table lists this clonotype with many counts. This sequence joins TRBV5-5 and TRBJ2-7; either TRBD1 or TRBD2 may supply D (5 bases each). This CDR3 contains 14 residues. Germline assignment: CDR1 SGHKS and CDR2 YYEKEE (reference sequence). The V end was cut by 0 bases, the J end by 5 bases, with 12 bases between. The chain's CDR3 is CASSLGGTWDEQYF. DNA of the CDR3: TGTGCCAGCAGCTTGGGAGGGACCTGGGACGAGCAGTACTTC.

CDR3 nucleotide sequence: TGTGCCAGCTCACCCCAGACAGGGGGGACTAATTCACCCCTCCACTTT. Residues: CASSPQTGGTNSPLHF. The chain recombines TRBV18 with TRBJ1-6, with 9 positions matching TRBD1. The junction had 6 bases not matched to a gene; V was cut back by 3 bases and J by 6 bases. The length of the CDR3 is 16 residues. CDR1 KGHSH and CDR2 LQKENI come from the germline V gene.

This clonotype was recorded many times. V and J are TRBV20-1 and TRBJ2-3, with 9 nucleotides matching TRBD2. This CDR3 is 17 amino acids long. Trimming removed 3 bases from V and 1 base from J; junction bases left unmatched: 11. Germline loops: CDR1 DFQATT, CDR2 SNEGSKA (reference sequence). CDR3 bases: TGCAGTGCTAGTATTGCAAGCGGGAGGTGGGGCACAGATACGCAGTATTTT. Protein: CSASIASGRWGTDTQYF.

The chain is built from TRBV27 and TRBJ1-1; D gene unclear. The CDR3 runs 12 residues. Germline V CDR1 and CDR2: MNHEY, SMNVEV (reference sequence). V was shortened by 5 bases and J by 5 bases, with 9 bases between the two germline ends. The CDR3 reads CASSGWMTEAFF. The CDR3 nucleotides read TGTGCCAGCAGTGGGTGGATGACTGAAGCTTTCTTT.

This clonotype came up a few times. The J gene is TRBJ2-6, the V gene TRBV27; D may correspond to TRBD1 or TRBD2 (5 bases each). Looked up from germline, CDR1 is MNHEY and CDR2 is SMNVEV (reference sequence). The CDR3 has 19 amino acids. The ends were cut back, 2 bases at V and 0 bases at J, with 17 bases in the middle. The DNA for the CDR3 is TGTGCCAGCAGTTTAAGATCCGGGACCCATAGCTCTGGGGCCAACGTCCTGACTTTC. Its translation: CASSLRSGTHSSGANVLTF.

This clonotype was recorded many times. The rearrangement links TRBV11-2 to TRBJ2-3; D may be TRBD1 (6 bases). Trimming cost V 3 bases and J 2 bases, with 9 bases left between them. This CDR3 contains 14 residues. Germline CDR1 reads SGHAT; CDR2 reads FQNNGV. CDR3 loop: CASSLGAPTDTQYF. The CDR3 bases are TGTGCCAGCAGCTTGGGGGCACCCACAGATACGCAGTATTTT.

This clonotype was found many times. The chain combines TRBV12-3 or TRBV12-4 with TRBJ2-6; D is uncertain. This CDR3 has 16 amino acids. V lost 4 bases to trimming and J lost 4 bases, with 14 bases between them. The CDR3 spells CASSSTLSPGANVLTF. The CDR3 nucleotides are TGTGCCAGCAGTTCCACATTAAGTCCAGGGGCCAACGTCCTGACTTTC.

This clonotype has at least ten counts. The V and J genes are TRBV18 and TRBJ2-2, with TRBD2 as a possible D gene (5 bases). Trimming shortened V by 4 bases and J by 5 bases, and 14 bases separated the two germline ends. The CDR3 totals 15 residues. Germline lookup yields CDR1 KGHSH and CDR2 LQKENI. DNA of the CDR3: TGTGCCAGCTCACTCCTAAAGGAGGTGACCGGGGAGCTGTTTTTT. Amino acids: CASSLLKEVTGELFF.

There are many counts of this clonotype. The chain carries TRBV30 and TRBJ1-1, with no clear D. Germline V lookup: CDR1 GTSNPN, CDR2 SVGIG (reference sequence). Trimming pared 2 bases from V and 1 base from J, leaving 5 bases between. This CDR3 comprises 12 residues. The CDR3 DNA sequence: TGTGCCTGGAGTTACTGGAACACTGAAGCTTTCTTT. Its protein product is CAWSYWNTEAFF.

The chain links TRBV4-3 to TRBJ2-1; D remains ambiguous. The germline V gene has CDR1 LGHNA and CDR2 YSLEER. Trimming left V 2 bases short and J 0 bases short, with 8 bases between. CDR3 length: 15 residues. The CDR3 region has the DNA TGCGCCAGCAGCCAAATGGAGAGCTCCTACAATGAGCAGTTCTTC. Protein: CASSQMESSYNEQFF.